This entry features one TCR beta chain sequence. This specimen comes from a study of spatial heterogeneity in lung cancer. The V and J ends lost 5 bases and 1 base respectively, with 12 bases between them. The CDR3 is 14 residues long. Germline CDR1 PRHDT, CDR2 FYEKMQ (reference sequence). Time point here: blood at routine non-recurrence follow-up after resection. Using its own MiXCR run on the 5' RACE reads, TCRdb lists one record per CDR3 protein. The table includes roughly 99,000 distinct CDR3 sequences, just under 20% detected once. This sample comprised PBMCs, obtained at follow-up. The chain joins TRBV13 to TRBJ2-7; D remains ambiguous. This clonotype originated in a male donor with early-stage non-small cell lung cancer. The CDR3 reads CASSPRLISYEQYF. The CDR3 DNA follows: TGTGCCAGCAGCCCGAGACTTATATCCTACGAGCAGTACTTC.